This paragraph covers one T cell receptor (beta chain) sequence. Its specificity is not known. Preparation of the TCRbeta library involved a method that used unique molecular identifiers. TCRdb independently ran MiXCR on the PCR reads; one entry per CDR3 protein. The sample carries 700,000 to 950,000 distinct CDR3 sequences, around 15% recorded once. The data were taken from a study of T-cell reconstitution after alpha-beta-depleted transplantation in children. Study-level findings and limits: Expanded graft clones numbering several hundred reportedly gave rise to alpha-beta T cells about two months after transplant.

The V segment lost 2 bases and the J segment 6 bases; nucleotides outside the gene matches: 9. The CDR3 sequence is 15 residues long. Germline-derived CDR1 and CDR2 are SGHTA and FQGNSA. The sample was PBMCs, mostly from graft donor cells, taken 360 days after TCRalphabeta/CD19-depleted stem cell transplant. This sequence was found in a male patient between 10 and 17 years old who had a stem cell transplant for acute lymphoblastic leukemia, so the T cells may come from the graft donor. The rearrangement links TRBV7-2 to TRBJ2-7; 8 positions agree with TRBD2. CDR3 protein: CASSLSAGADREQYF. CDR3 coding DNA: TGTGCCAGCAGCTTATCAGCGGGAGCCGACCGCGAGCAGTACTTC.